A selection of T cell receptor beta chains follows, all from one sample in a study of blood T cells in healthy people across ages. TCRdb analysed the 5' RACE reads with MiXCR anew, one entry per CDR3 protein. The repertoire holds about 680,000 distinct CDR3 sequences, with 49% as singletons. Source material: blood. The receptor source for this set is a woman aged 60 to 75 in good health. Each CDR3 is given with its conserved first and last residue. Each record gives: CDR3 DNA, CDR3 protein, D gene, V gene, J gene, clone size. The D gene is left open where the match is weak. Rows may omit the clone size; those that give it use once, few, many or a size class.

CDR3nt: TGTGCCAGCAGCCAACGCAGGGGAACGACTGAAGCTTTCTTT; CDR3aa: CASSQRRGTTEAFF; d_gene: .; v_gene: TRBV3-1; j_gene: TRBJ1-1; abundance: .
CDR3nt: TGTGCCAGCAGCCAAGATCCGGGCGCAGATACGCAGTATTTT; CDR3aa: CASSQDPGADTQYF; d_gene: .; v_gene: TRBV4-2; j_gene: TRBJ2-3; abundance: .
CDR3nt: TGTGCCATCAGTGAGGGTGGACAGGGTAGATCACCCCTCCACTTT; CDR3aa: CAISEGGQGRSPLHF; d_gene: TRBD1; v_gene: TRBV10-3; j_gene: TRBJ1-6; abundance: .
CDR3nt: TGTGCCAGCAGTTCCACACCCCTCGGGCGGGGAAGGCAAGAGGCCCAGTACTTC; CDR3aa: CASSSTPLGRGRQEAQYF; d_gene: .; v_gene: TRBV28; j_gene: TRBJ2-5; abundance: .
CDR3nt: TGTGCCAGCAGTCCCGACCGGGACCACCCTTACAATGAGCAGTTCTTC; CDR3aa: CASSPDRDHPYNEQFF; d_gene: .; v_gene: TRBV4-2; j_gene: TRBJ2-1; abundance: .
CDR3nt: TGTGCCAGCAGTCTCCTGGGGGGCGGGACAGGGAAGTACTTC; CDR3aa: CASSLLGGGTGKYF; d_gene: TRBD1; v_gene: TRBV7-2; j_gene: TRBJ2-7; abundance: .
CDR3nt: TGCGCCAGCAGACGTACTACTAGCGGGGACTACAATGAGCAGTACTTC; CDR3aa: CASRRTTSGDYNEQYF; d_gene: TRBD2; v_gene: TRBV4-3; j_gene: TRBJ2-7; abundance: .
CDR3nt: TGTGCCAGCAGTTCTCCTCTCGGACAGGGGTGGGTAGATACGCAGTATTTT; CDR3aa: CASSSPLGQGWVDTQYF; d_gene: TRBD1; v_gene: TRBV28; j_gene: TRBJ2-3; abundance: few
CDR3nt: TGTGCCAGCAGTCGACTAGCCCTCTCCTACAATGAGCAGTTCTTC; CDR3aa: CASSRLALSYNEQFF; d_gene: TRBD2; v_gene: TRBV3-1; j_gene: TRBJ2-1; abundance: .
CDR3nt: TGTGCCAGCAGCTTCCTCAGCGGGAGATTTAGCACAGATACGCAGTATTTT; CDR3aa: CASSFLSGRFSTDTQYF; d_gene: TRBD2; v_gene: TRBV7-9; j_gene: TRBJ2-3; abundance: .
CDR3nt: TGTGCCAGCAGCCGTCCCGGGACAGGGCCCGGAGGCTACACCTTC; CDR3aa: CASSRPGTGPGGYTF; d_gene: TRBD1; v_gene: TRBV2; j_gene: TRBJ1-2; abundance: .
CDR3nt: TGTGCCAGCTCACGTTCGACGGGTGAAGCTTTCTTT; CDR3aa: CASSRSTGEAFF; d_gene: .; v_gene: TRBV18; j_gene: TRBJ1-1; abundance: .
CDR3nt: TGTGCCAGCAGCCAAGATAAGAGGACGCAGTATTTT; CDR3aa: CASSQDKRTQYF; d_gene: .; v_gene: TRBV3-1; j_gene: TRBJ2-3; abundance: .
CDR3nt: TGTGCTATCTCCTACGAGCAGTACTTC; CDR3aa: CAISYEQYF; d_gene: .; v_gene: TRBV28; j_gene: TRBJ2-7; abundance: .
CDR3nt: TGTGCCAGCAGATACGCCGGGACTAGCGGGAGGGGGCAGTTCTTC; CDR3aa: CASRYAGTSGRGQFF; d_gene: TRBD2; v_gene: TRBV5-8; j_gene: TRBJ2-1; abundance: few
CDR3nt: TGTGCCACCAGTGATCGAGCCGGGGGCAGGGATAACTATGGCTACACCTTC; CDR3aa: CATSDRAGGRDNYGYTF; d_gene: .; v_gene: TRBV24-1; j_gene: TRBJ1-2; abundance: .
CDR3nt: TGCAGTGCTCACCCTTGGTCAAGAGAGGGGACAATGGACACTGAAGCTTTCTTT; CDR3aa: CSAHPWSREGTMDTEAFF; d_gene: .; v_gene: TRBV20-1; j_gene: TRBJ1-1; abundance: .
CDR3nt: TGTGCCAGCAGTTCCCCGGGACTAGCGGGAAAGGATGAGCAGTTCTTC; CDR3aa: CASSSPGLAGKDEQFF; d_gene: TRBD2; v_gene: TRBV28; j_gene: TRBJ2-1; abundance: .
CDR3nt: TGTGCCAGCAGAGACAGGGGGGGCACTGAAGCTTTCTTT; CDR3aa: CASRDRGGTEAFF; d_gene: TRBD1; v_gene: TRBV6-6; j_gene: TRBJ1-1; abundance: .
CDR3nt: TGTGCCAGCAGTTTGGGAAGGCTGAGAGGGGCCAACGTCCTGACTTTC; CDR3aa: CASSLGRLRGANVLTF; d_gene: .; v_gene: TRBV12-3/TRBV12-4; j_gene: TRBJ2-6; abundance: .
CDR3nt: TGTGCCAGCAGCCCGAATGGACTAGCGGTGAGCTCCTACGAGCAGTACTTC; CDR3aa: CASSPNGLAVSSYEQYF; d_gene: TRBD2; v_gene: TRBV5-6; j_gene: TRBJ2-7; abundance: .
CDR3nt: TGTGCCAGCAGTTCGGACAGGGGGGGCTACGAGCAGTACTTC; CDR3aa: CASSSDRGGYEQYF; d_gene: TRBD1; v_gene: TRBV6-6; j_gene: TRBJ2-7; abundance: .
CDR3nt: TGCAGTGCCGTCCCCCCTCTAGCGGGTGGCACAGATACGCAGTATTTT; CDR3aa: CSAVPPLAGGTDTQYF; d_gene: TRBD2; v_gene: TRBV20-1; j_gene: TRBJ2-3; abundance: few
CDR3nt: TGCGCCAGCAGGGCTAGCGACCAGAAAGGGACCCAGTTCTTC; CDR3aa: CASRASDQKGTQFF; d_gene: .; v_gene: TRBV10-2; j_gene: TRBJ2-1; abundance: few
CDR3nt: TGTGCCAGCAGAAGCGGGGGCGACACAGATACGCAGTATTTT; CDR3aa: CASRSGGDTDTQYF; d_gene: TRBD2; v_gene: TRBV6-5; j_gene: TRBJ2-3; abundance: .
CDR3nt: TGTGCCAGCAGCTTAGTTACGAACAATGAGCAGTTCTTC; CDR3aa: CASSLVTNNEQFF; d_gene: .; v_gene: TRBV7-9; j_gene: TRBJ2-1; abundance: few
CDR3nt: TGTGCCAGCCGGGATTTCTGGGGGGCTGGGGCCAACGTCCTGACTTTC; CDR3aa: CASRDFWGAGANVLTF; d_gene: .; v_gene: TRBV2; j_gene: TRBJ2-6; abundance: .
CDR3nt: TGTGCCAGCAGCCAAGTCTTCGGGACAGAGCTTATAGCCAAAAACATTCAGTACTTC; CDR3aa: CASSQVFGTELIAKNIQYF; d_gene: TRBD1; v_gene: TRBV4-2; j_gene: TRBJ2-4; abundance: .
CDR3nt: TGTGCCAGCAGCCCCCGCGGCGATCGCTCCTACAATGAGCAGTTCTTC; CDR3aa: CASSPRGDRSYNEQFF; d_gene: .; v_gene: TRBV6-1; j_gene: TRBJ2-1; abundance: .
CDR3nt: TGTGCCATCAGTGAAGAAATCTACGAGCAGTACTTC; CDR3aa: CAISEEIYEQYF; d_gene: .; v_gene: TRBV10-3; j_gene: TRBJ2-7; abundance: .
CDR3nt: TGCAGTGCTCCCCCCACCCCAAGGCGGGAGGCTACAGATACGCAGTATTTT; CDR3aa: CSAPPTPRREATDTQYF; d_gene: TRBD2; v_gene: TRBV20-1; j_gene: TRBJ2-3; abundance: .
CDR3nt: TGTGCCAGCTCACCGACAGGTCAGGGTGAGCAGTTCTTC; CDR3aa: CASSPTGQGEQFF; d_gene: .; v_gene: TRBV18; j_gene: TRBJ2-1; abundance: once
CDR3nt: TGTGCCAGCAGCGCCTATCCTAGCGGGGGCTACGGTGAGCAGTTCTTC; CDR3aa: CASSAYPSGGYGEQFF; d_gene: TRBD2; v_gene: TRBV9; j_gene: TRBJ2-1; abundance: .
CDR3nt: TGTGCCAGTAGCCAACTCGACCAATATGGAACTGGCTACACCTTC; CDR3aa: CASSQLDQYGTGYTF; d_gene: .; v_gene: TRBV3-1; j_gene: TRBJ1-2; abundance: few
CDR3nt: TGTGCCAGCAGCTCGCGGACCAGACAGGGGTCAAGGTACAATGAGCAGTTCTTC; CDR3aa: CASSSRTRQGSRYNEQFF; d_gene: TRBD1; v_gene: TRBV11-3; j_gene: TRBJ2-1; abundance: .
CDR3nt: TGCAGCGTTGAAACAGGAGCCTACGAGCAGTACTTC; CDR3aa: CSVETGAYEQYF; d_gene: .; v_gene: TRBV29-1; j_gene: TRBJ2-7; abundance: many
CDR3nt: TGCAGCGTTGAAACGACAGAGCCTAATGAAAAACTGTTTTTT; CDR3aa: CSVETTEPNEKLFF; d_gene: .; v_gene: TRBV29-1; j_gene: TRBJ1-4; abundance: .
CDR3nt: TGCGCCAGCAGCCAAGATTTCCTAGCGGGAGGGACCAATGAGCAGTTCTTC; CDR3aa: CASSQDFLAGGTNEQFF; d_gene: TRBD2; v_gene: TRBV4-3; j_gene: TRBJ2-1; abundance: .
CDR3nt: TGTGCCATCAAGGGACAGGGGTCCTACGAGCAGTACTTC; CDR3aa: CAIKGQGSYEQYF; d_gene: TRBD1; v_gene: TRBV10-3; j_gene: TRBJ2-7; abundance: .
CDR3nt: TGTGCCAGCAGTTTGGGACAGTCGTACTTC; CDR3aa: CASSLGQSYF; d_gene: TRBD1; v_gene: TRBV27; j_gene: TRBJ2-7; abundance: .
CDR3nt: TGTGCCAGCAGTTACTCGATGCAACTAGCGGGAGTTGGAAAAGAGACCCAGTACTTC; CDR3aa: CASSYSMQLAGVGKETQYF; d_gene: TRBD2; v_gene: TRBV6-5; j_gene: TRBJ2-5; abundance: .
CDR3nt: TGTGCCAGCAGCGTAGCCGTGAAGCCCAACGACGGAAACACCATATATTTT; CDR3aa: CASSVAVKPNDGNTIYF; d_gene: .; v_gene: TRBV9; j_gene: TRBJ1-3; abundance: .
CDR3nt: TGCAGTGCCTCCGGACAGGGCTCGATCTACAATGAGCAGTTCTTC; CDR3aa: CSASGQGSIYNEQFF; d_gene: TRBD1; v_gene: TRBV20-1; j_gene: TRBJ2-1; abundance: .
CDR3nt: TGTGCCAGCAGTCATGAACAGGGGTATAATTCACCCCTCCACTTT; CDR3aa: CASSHEQGYNSPLHF; d_gene: TRBD1; v_gene: TRBV28; j_gene: TRBJ1-6; abundance: once
CDR3nt: TGTGCCAGCAGCCCCCCCCGCCGGACAGGGTCATACGAGCAGTACTTC; CDR3aa: CASSPPRRTGSYEQYF; d_gene: TRBD1; v_gene: TRBV3-1; j_gene: TRBJ2-7; abundance: few
CDR3nt: TGTGCCATCAGTGAGTCGAGCTTAAACTACAATGAGCAGTACTTC; CDR3aa: CAISESSLNYNEQYF; d_gene: .; v_gene: TRBV10-3; j_gene: TRBJ2-7; abundance: .
CDR3nt: TGCAGTGCTAGAGAAGGACAGGGGGGCCCCTACGAGCAGTACTTC; CDR3aa: CSAREGQGGPYEQYF; d_gene: TRBD1; v_gene: TRBV20-1; j_gene: TRBJ2-7; abundance: few
CDR3nt: TGTGCTAGTGGTTTGGTACGAGGGACGGTATCCTTAGAGACTGAAGCTTTCTTT; CDR3aa: CASGLVRGTVSLETEAFF; d_gene: .; v_gene: TRBV12-5; j_gene: TRBJ1-1; abundance: few
CDR3nt: TGTGCCAGCAGCGTAGGGGGATCCCCCGGCAATGAGCAGTTCTTC; CDR3aa: CASSVGGSPGNEQFF; d_gene: .; v_gene: TRBV9; j_gene: TRBJ2-1; abundance: few
CDR3nt: TGTGCCATCAGTGAGTCCCCGACTGGTGATCTCCTTGGTTCACCCCTCCACTTT; CDR3aa: CAISESPTGDLLGSPLHF; d_gene: .; v_gene: TRBV10-3; j_gene: TRBJ1-6; abundance: many
CDR3nt: TGCGCCAGCAGCCAAAAAGACCGGACTAGCGGGAACTACGAGCAGTACTTC; CDR3aa: CASSQKDRTSGNYEQYF; d_gene: TRBD2; v_gene: TRBV4-3; j_gene: TRBJ2-7; abundance: .
CDR3nt: TGTGCCAGCAGCCGCGTCGGGACAGGGGGCGAAAGCTCCTACAATGAGCAGTACTTC; CDR3aa: CASSRVGTGGESSYNEQYF; d_gene: TRBD1; v_gene: TRBV7-9; j_gene: TRBJ2-7; abundance: .
CDR3nt: TGTGCCAGCAGGATGGGACAGTACAGCAATCAGCCCCAGCATTTT; CDR3aa: CASRMGQYSNQPQHF; d_gene: TRBD1; v_gene: TRBV6-2/TRBV6-3; j_gene: TRBJ1-5; abundance: once
CDR3nt: TGTGCCAGCAGCTTAGCGAGGCTAGCGGGAGGCCGCTCCTACAATGAGCAGTTCTTC; CDR3aa: CASSLARLAGGRSYNEQFF; d_gene: TRBD2; v_gene: TRBV7-8; j_gene: TRBJ2-1; abundance: .
CDR3nt: TGCGCCAGCAGCTTGAGTTGGTCAGGGAGGAACGAGCAGTACTTC; CDR3aa: CASSLSWSGRNEQYF; d_gene: .; v_gene: TRBV5-1; j_gene: TRBJ2-7; abundance: .
CDR3nt: TGCAGGGCTGACAGGGGGCTCCACGAGCAGTACTTC; CDR3aa: CRADRGLHEQYF; d_gene: TRBD1; v_gene: TRBV20-1; j_gene: TRBJ2-7; abundance: .